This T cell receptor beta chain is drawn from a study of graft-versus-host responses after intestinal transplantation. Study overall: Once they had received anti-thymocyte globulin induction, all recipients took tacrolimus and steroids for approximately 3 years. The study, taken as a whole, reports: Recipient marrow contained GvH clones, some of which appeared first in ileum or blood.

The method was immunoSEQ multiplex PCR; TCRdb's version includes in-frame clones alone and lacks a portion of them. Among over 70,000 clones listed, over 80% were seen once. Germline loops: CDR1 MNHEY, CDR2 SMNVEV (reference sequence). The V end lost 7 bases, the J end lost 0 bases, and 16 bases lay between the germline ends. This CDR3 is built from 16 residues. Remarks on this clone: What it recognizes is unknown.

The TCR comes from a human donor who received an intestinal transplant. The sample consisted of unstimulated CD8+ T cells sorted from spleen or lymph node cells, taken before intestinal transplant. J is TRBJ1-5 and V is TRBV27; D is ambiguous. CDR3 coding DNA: TGTGCCAGCACCCGTAGGAAGGGCTTTAGCAATCAGCCCCAGCATTTT. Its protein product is CASTRRKGFSNQPQHF.